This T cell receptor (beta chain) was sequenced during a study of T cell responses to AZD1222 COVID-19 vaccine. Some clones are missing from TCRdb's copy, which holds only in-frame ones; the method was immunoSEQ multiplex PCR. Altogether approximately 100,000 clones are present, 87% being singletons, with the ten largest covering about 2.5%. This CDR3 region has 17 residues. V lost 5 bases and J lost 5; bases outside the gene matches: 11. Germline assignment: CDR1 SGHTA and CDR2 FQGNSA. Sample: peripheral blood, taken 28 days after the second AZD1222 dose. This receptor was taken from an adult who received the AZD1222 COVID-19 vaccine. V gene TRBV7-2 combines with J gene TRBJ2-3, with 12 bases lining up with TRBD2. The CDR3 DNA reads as TGTGCCAGCAGCCCCTCCCCTAGCGGGAGGGCCGAAGATACGCAGTATTTT. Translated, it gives CASSPSPSGRAEDTQYF.